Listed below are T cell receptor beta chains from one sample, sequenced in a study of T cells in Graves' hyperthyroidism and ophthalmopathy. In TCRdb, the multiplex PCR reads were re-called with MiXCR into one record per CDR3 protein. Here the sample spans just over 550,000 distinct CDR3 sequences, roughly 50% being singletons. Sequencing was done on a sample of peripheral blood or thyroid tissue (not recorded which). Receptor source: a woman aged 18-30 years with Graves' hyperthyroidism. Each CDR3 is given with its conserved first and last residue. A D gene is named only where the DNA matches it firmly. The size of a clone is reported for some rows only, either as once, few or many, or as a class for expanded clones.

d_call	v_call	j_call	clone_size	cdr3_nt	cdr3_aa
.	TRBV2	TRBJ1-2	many	TGTGCCAGCAGATCCCACGGGTCCGCAGGCTACACCTTC	CASRSHGSAGYTF
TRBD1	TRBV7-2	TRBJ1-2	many	TGTGCCAGCAGCTTAGTACAGGGGGTTGATGGCTACACCTTC	CASSLVQGVDGYTF
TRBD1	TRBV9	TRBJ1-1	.	TGTGCCAGCAGCGAGACAGGGGGACCCACTGAAGCTTTCTTT	CASSETGGPTEAFF
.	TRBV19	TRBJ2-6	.	TGTGCCAGCGACGAAACAGGGGCCAACGTCCTGACTTTC	CASDETGANVLTF
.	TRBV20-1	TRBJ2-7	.	TGCAGTGCTAGGTCGACCCAGGGATTAGAGGTGCAGTACTTC	CSARSTQGLEVQYF
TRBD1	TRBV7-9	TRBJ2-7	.	TGTGCCAGCAGCCTACAGACAGGGACCGCCTACGAGCAGTACTTC	CASSLQTGTAYEQYF
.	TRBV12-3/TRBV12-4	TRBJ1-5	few	TGTGCCAGCAGTTTAAGTCCAGGGAATCAGCCCCAGCATTTT	CASSLSPGNQPQHF
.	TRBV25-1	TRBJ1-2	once	TGTGCCTGGAGTGTAGGCAGGGAGTACTATGGCTACACCTTC	CAWSVGREYYGYTF
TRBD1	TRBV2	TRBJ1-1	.	TGTGCCAGCAGGGGACAGCAAGTGAACACTGAAGCTTTCTTT	CASRGQQVNTEAFF
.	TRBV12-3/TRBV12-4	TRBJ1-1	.	TGTGCCAGCAGCTTACGACAGGTCGGTACTTTCTTT	CASSLRQVGTFF
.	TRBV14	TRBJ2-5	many	TGTGCCAGCAGCCCAAACACCGGTGGATCGGAGACCCAGTACTTC	CASSPNTGGSETQYF
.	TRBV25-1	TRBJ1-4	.	TGTGCCAGCACAGGCGCTCAGGTTGATGAAAAACTGTTTTTT	CASTGAQVDEKLFF
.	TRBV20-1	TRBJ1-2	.	TGCAGTGCTAGCCGCCGGTTGGGCGATGGCTACACCTTC	CSASRRLGDGYTF
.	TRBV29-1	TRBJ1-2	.	TGCAGCTTGGTCAGTAGTAACTATGGCTACACCTTC	CSLVSSNYGYTF
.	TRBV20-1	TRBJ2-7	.	TGCAGTGCTTTGACAGGCCGGTCCTCCTACGAGCAGTACTTC	CSALTGRSSYEQYF
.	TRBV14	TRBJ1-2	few	TGTGCCAGCAGCCCCCGGAGCAGGGGCTATGGCTACACCTTC	CASSPRSRGYGYTF
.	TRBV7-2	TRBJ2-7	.	TGTGCCAGCAGCTTAGGACGGGACGGCGAGCAGTACTTC	CASSLGRDGEQYF
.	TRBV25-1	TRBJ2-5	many	TGTGCCAGCAGTGAAAGTGCCCTATTGGGAACGACCCAGTACTTC	CASSESALLGTTQYF
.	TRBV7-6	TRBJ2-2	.	TGTGCCAGCAGCTTAGTAGAGGGATCGAACACCGGGGAGCTGTTTTTT	CASSLVEGSNTGELFF
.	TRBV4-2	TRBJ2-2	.	TGTGCCAGCAGCCAAGATCCAGGGGTCGGGGAGCTGTTTTTT	CASSQDPGVGELFF
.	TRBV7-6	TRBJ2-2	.	TGTGCCGGCAGCTTCCGGGAGGCGGACAGGGGGGAGCTGTTTTTT	CAGSFREADRGELFF
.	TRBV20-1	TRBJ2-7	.	TGCAGTGCTAGGGCGACAGACCGCTCCTCCTACGAGCAGTACTTC	CSARATDRSSYEQYF
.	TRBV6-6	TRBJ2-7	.	TGTGCCAGCAGACCTAGCACAGTCGGCTACGAGCAGTACTTC	CASRPSTVGYEQYF
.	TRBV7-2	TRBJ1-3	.	TGTGCCAGCAGCTTAGTGGGTCAAAACTCTGGAAACACCATATATTTT	CASSLVGQNSGNTIYF
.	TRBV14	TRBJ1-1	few	TGTGCCAGCAGCCAAGACTCCTGGAACACTGAAGCTTTCTTT	CASSQDSWNTEAFF
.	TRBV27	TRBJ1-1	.	TGTGCCCTTATTGTCGGCGGTGAAGCTTTCTTT	CALIVGGEAFF
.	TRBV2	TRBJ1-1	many	TGTGCCAGCAGCCCCAGGGGCCATGAAGCTTTCTTT	CASSPRGHEAFF
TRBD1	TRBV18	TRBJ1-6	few	TGTGCCAGCTCATCGGACAGGGTTAATTCACCCCTCCACTTT	CASSSDRVNSPLHF
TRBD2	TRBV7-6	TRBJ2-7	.	TGTGCCAGCAGCTTAGCGCCCGGACTAGCGGGAGTTAATGAGCAGTACTTC	CASSLAPGLAGVNEQYF
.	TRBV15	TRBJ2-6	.	TGTGCCACCAGCAAGACAGGGGCCAACGTCCTGACTTTC	CATSKTGANVLTF
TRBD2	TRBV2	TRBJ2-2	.	TGTGCCAGCAAGAGACTAGCGTCCGCCGGGGAGCTGTTTTTT	CASKRLASAGELFF
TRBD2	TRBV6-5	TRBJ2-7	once	TGTGCCAGCATTTCCGGGGGGTCCTACGAGCAGTACTTC	CASISGGSYEQYF
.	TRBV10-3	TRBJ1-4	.	TGTGCCAGCAGAGACAGGATGTTAGAAAATGAAGAACTGTTTTTT	CASRDRMLENEELFF
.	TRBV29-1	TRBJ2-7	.	TGCAGCGTTTCGGAGACTATCTACGAGCAGTACTTC	CSVSETIYEQYF
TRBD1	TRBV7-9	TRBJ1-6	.	TGTGCCAGCAGTACAGGGACAGAAGATAATTCACCCCTCCACTTT	CASSTGTEDNSPLHF
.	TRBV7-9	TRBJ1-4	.	TGTGCCAGCAGTGAAATAGCGGGAGATGAAAAACTGTTTTTT	CASSEIAGDEKLFF
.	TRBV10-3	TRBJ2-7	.	TGTGCCATCACTGGGGCGAGTTCCGAGCAGTACTTC	CAITGASSEQYF
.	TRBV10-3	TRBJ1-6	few	TGTGCCAGCACCTCCCACGGCGGTGATTCACCCCTCCACTTT	CASTSHGGDSPLHF
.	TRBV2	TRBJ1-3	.	TGTGCCAGCAGCTCCACAGGGAACGGAAACACCATATATTTT	CASSSTGNGNTIYF
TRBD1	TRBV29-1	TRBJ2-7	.	TGCAGCGTTGATGAGGGGGCGGCCTACGAGCAGTACTTC	CSVDEGAAYEQYF
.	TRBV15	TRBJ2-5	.	TGTGCCACCAGCAGAGATGTGGGCAGCCAATTTGGGACCCAGTACTTC	CATSRDVGSQFGTQYF
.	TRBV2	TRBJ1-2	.	TGTGCCAGCAGTCCCGGGAAGGCTAACTATGGCTACACCTTC	CASSPGKANYGYTF
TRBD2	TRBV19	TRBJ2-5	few	TGTGCCAGTAGTGACCGACTAGCTAAGGCTGGGGAGACCCAGTACTTC	CASSDRLAKAGETQYF
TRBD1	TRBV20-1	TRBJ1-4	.	TGCAGTGCTGGACAGGGCTCTAATGAAAAACTGGTTTTT	CSAGQGSNEKLVF
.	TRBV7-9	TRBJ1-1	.	TGTGCCAGCTCACCACAATGGACTGAAGCTTTCTTT	CASSPQWTEAFF
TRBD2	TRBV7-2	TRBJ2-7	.	TGTGCCAGCAGCTTAGAAGCGGGAGTGGGGTACGAGCAGTACTTC	CASSLEAGVGYEQYF
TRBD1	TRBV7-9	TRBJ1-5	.	TGTGCCAGCAGCCCAGAAGAGACAGGGCATCAGCCCCAGCATTTT	CASSPEETGHQPQHF
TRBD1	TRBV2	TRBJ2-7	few	TGTGCCAGCAGTGAAGCCTCGACAGGGTACTACGAGCAGTACTTC	CASSEASTGYYEQYF
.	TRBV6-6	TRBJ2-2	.	TGTGCCAGCGCACCCCTCCCCGGGGAGCTGTTTTTT	CASAPLPGELFF
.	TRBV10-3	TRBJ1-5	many	TGTGCCATCAGCCGGACCGGGAACAATCAGCCCCAGCATTTT	CAISRTGNNQPQHF
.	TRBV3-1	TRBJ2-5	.	TGTGCCAGCAGCCAAGACACCTCATCCGGGGAGACCCAGTACTTC	CASSQDTSSGETQYF
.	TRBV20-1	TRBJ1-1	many	TGCAGTGCTCCGAAATCTGGGTCGAACACTGAAGCTTTCTTT	CSAPKSGSNTEAFF
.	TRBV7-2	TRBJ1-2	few	TGTGCCAGCAGCTTAGGGGGCGCTGTCTATGGCTACACCTTC	CASSLGGAVYGYTF
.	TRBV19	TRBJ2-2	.	TGTGCCAGTATGATACCCGGGGAGCTGTTTTTT	CASMIPGELFF
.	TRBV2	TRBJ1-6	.	TGTGCCAGCAGTTACCTTGCCTCAGAGGTCCTCCACTTT	CASSYLASEVLHF
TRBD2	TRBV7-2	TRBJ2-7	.	TGTGCCAGCAACTTAGCGAGCGGGGAGCTGTACTTC	CASNLASGELYF
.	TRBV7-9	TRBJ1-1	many	TGTGCCAGCAGCTTTGAAGGGGTCGCTGAAGCTTTCTTT	CASSFEGVAEAFF
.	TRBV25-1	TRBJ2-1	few	TGTGCCAGCAGTGACGATAGGGAGTTCTTC	CASSDDREFF
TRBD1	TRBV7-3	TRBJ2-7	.	TGTGCCAGCAGCCTCGGACAGGGGGCCTACGAGCGGTACTTC	CASSLGQGAYERYF
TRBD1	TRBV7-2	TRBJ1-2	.	TGTGCCTTACTCCGCCCGGGACAGGGAATTAATGGCTACACCTTC	CALLRPGQGINGYTF